These 11 T cell receptor beta chains were all obtained from the same sample, sequenced in a study of control samples from healthy donors and cancer patients. The assay was immunoSEQ multiplex PCR, and TCRdb's table has in-frame clones only and misses some. Altogether over 100,000 clones are present, roughly 92% being singletons, with the ten largest covering less than 6%. Sequenced material: blood. The receptors shown here come from a young man in good health.

The chain employs TRBV7-2 and TRBJ1-2; D unclear. CDR1 and CDR2 from the germline V gene are SGHTA and FQGNSA. V was shortened by 1 base and J by 10 bases, with 7 bases between the two germline ends. The CDR3 spans 11 residues. CDR3 loop: CASSLDGPYTF. As DNA, the CDR3 is TGTGCCAGCAGCTTAGACGGACCCTACACCTTC.

The J gene is TRBJ1-5, the V gene TRBV5-5; maybe TRBD1 (6 bases). This CDR3 has 14 residues. Germline assignment: CDR1 SGHKS and CDR2 YYEKEE (reference sequence). Trimming removed 0 bases from V and 7 bases from J, with 11 bases in between. The CDR3 DNA reads as TGTGCCAGCAGCTTGGTCAGGGGTGGGCAGCCCCAGCATTTT. Translating gives CASSLVRGGQPQHF.

The chain carries TRBV15 and TRBJ2-3, with 16 nucleotides matching TRBD2. The V segment lost 8 bases and the J segment 5 bases; nucleotides outside the gene matches: 7. This CDR3 contains 16 residues. The germline V gene encodes CDR1 LNHNV and CDR2 YYDKDF (reference sequence). CDR3 in DNA: TGTGCCACCTCGGGACTAGCGGGGGGGCGAGAAGATACGCAGTATTTT. It translates to CATSGLAGGREDTQYF.

CDR3 bases: TGTGCCAGCAGTCCCCGAACAGGGTATTCTGGAAACACCATATATTTT. Its translation: CASSPRTGYSGNTIYF. The chain uses TRBV6-6 and TRBJ1-3; D might be TRBD1 (6 bases). V lost 5 bases, J lost 1 base, and 15 bases lay in between. Germline-derived CDR1 and CDR2 are MNHNY and SVGAGI (reference sequence). CDR3 length equals 16 residues.

The chain is built from TRBV2 and TRBJ1-5, with 8 bases identical to TRBD1. The trim removed 6 bases at V and 5 bases at J, leaving 3 bases unmatched. CDR3 size: 13 residues. The germline CDR1 and CDR2 sequences are SNHLY and FYNNEI. The CDR3: CASRAQGDQPQHF. The CDR3 DNA follows: TGTGCCAGCAGGGCACAGGGGGATCAGCCCCAGCATTTT. Full variable domain (outside the CDR3, taken from reference TRBV2 and TRBJ1-5): EPEVTQTPSHQVTQMGQEVILRCVPISNHLYFYWYRQILGQKVEFLVSFYNNEISEKSEIFDDQFSVERPDGSNFTLKIRSTKLEDSAMYFCASRAQGDQPQHFGDGTRLSIL.

The chain is built from TRBV9 and TRBJ2-3; TRBD2 matches at 10 bases. The germline V gene encodes CDR1 SGDLS and CDR2 YYNGEE. V gave up 4 bases and J gave up 3 bases; unmatched junction bases: 11. The CDR3 is 17 residues long. The CDR3 DNA reads TGTGCCAGCAGCACGACCTCAGCGGGGGGGCGAACAGATACGCAGTATTTT. It translates to CASSTTSAGGRTDTQYF.

This clone was seen more than once but under ten times. This rearrangement joins TRBV2 to TRBJ1-2; D unclear. The V end was cut by 3 bases, the J end by 6 bases, with 8 bases between. Germline V CDR1 and CDR2: SNHLY, FYNNEI. This CDR3 has 12 amino acids. CDR3 in DNA: TGTGCCAGCAGTGATTTCAAGAATGGCTACACCTTC. This encodes CASSDFKNGYTF.

The chain joins TRBV4-2 to TRBJ1-5; no clear D. This CDR3 region has 14 residues. Deletions cut 4 bases from V and 2 bases from J, with 9 bases between. In germline, CDR1 is LGHNA, CDR2 YNFKEQ. The CDR3 DNA follows: TGTGCCAGCAGCCGCGAGGTCCGCAATCAGCCCCAGCATTTT. Amino acid sequence: CASSREVRNQPQHF.

This chain joins TRBV10-3 and TRBJ1-5; 8 bases line up with TRBD1. Trimming removed 2 bases from V and 1 base from J; junction bases left unmatched: 4. The CDR3 runs to 16 residues. In germline, CDR1 is ENHRY, CDR2 SYGVKD. The CDR3 sequence is CAISETDRGSNQPQHF. CDR3 nucleotide sequence: TGTGCCATCAGTGAGACAGACAGGGGCAGCAATCAGCCCCAGCATTTT.

This chain connects TRBV7-6 to TRBJ1-6, with 8 bases fitting TRBD1. V shed 0 bases and J 7 bases; nucleotides not matched to a gene: 11. The CDR3 extends over 18 amino acids. CDR1 and CDR2 from the germline V gene are SGHVS and FNYEAQ. CDR3 protein: CASSLASQGAMNNSPLHF. In DNA, the CDR3 is TGTGCCAGCAGCTTAGCGTCTCAGGGGGCGATGAACAATTCACCCCTCCACTTT. Based on the CDR3 plus reference TRBV7-6 and TRBJ1-6, the full variable domain is GAGVSQSPRYKVTKRGQDVALRCDPISGHVSLYWYRQALGQGPEFLTYFNYEAQQDKSGLPNDRFSAERPEGSISTLTIQRTEQRDSAMYRCASSLASQGAMNNSPLHFGNGTRLTVT.

V and J are TRBV9 and TRBJ1-3, with 7 bases matching TRBD1. Germline values: CDR1 SGDLS, CDR2 YYNGEE. The CDR3 spans 14 residues. J was trimmed by 4 bases and V by 6 bases; bases with no gene match: 7. Here the CDR3 DNA reads TGTGCCAGCACCCGAGGAGGGGGCGGAAACACCATATATTTT. Translation: CASTRGGGGNTIYF.